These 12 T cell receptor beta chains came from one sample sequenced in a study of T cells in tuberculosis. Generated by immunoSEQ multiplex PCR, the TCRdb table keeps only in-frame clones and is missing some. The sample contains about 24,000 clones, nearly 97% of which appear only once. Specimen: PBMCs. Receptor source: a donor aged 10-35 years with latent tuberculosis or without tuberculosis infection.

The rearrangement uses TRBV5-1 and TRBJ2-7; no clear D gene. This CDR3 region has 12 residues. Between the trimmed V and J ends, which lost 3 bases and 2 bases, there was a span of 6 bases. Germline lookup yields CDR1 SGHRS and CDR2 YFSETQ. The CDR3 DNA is TGCGCCAGCAGCTCCCCTCCCTACGAGCAGTACTTC. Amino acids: CASSSPPYEQYF.

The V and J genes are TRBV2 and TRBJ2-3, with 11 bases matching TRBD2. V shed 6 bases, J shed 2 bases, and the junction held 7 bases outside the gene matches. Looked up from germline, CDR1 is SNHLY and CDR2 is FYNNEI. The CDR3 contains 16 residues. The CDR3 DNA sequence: TGTGCCAGCAGAACCCCGGGACTAGCGGTCACAGATACGCAGTATTTT. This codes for CASRTPGLAVTDTQYF.

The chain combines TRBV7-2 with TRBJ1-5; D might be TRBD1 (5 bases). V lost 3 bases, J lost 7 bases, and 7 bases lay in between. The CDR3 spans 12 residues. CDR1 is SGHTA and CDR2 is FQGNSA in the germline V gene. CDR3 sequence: CASSFRGQPQHF. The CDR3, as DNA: TGTGCCAGCAGCTTCCGGGGGCAGCCCCAGCATTTT. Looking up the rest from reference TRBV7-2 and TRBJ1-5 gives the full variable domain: GAGVSQSPSNKVTEKGKDVELRCDPISGHTALYWYRQSLGQGLEFLIYFQGNSAPDKSGLPSDRFSAERTGGSVSTLTIQRTQQEDSAVYLCASSFRGQPQHFGDGTRLSIL.

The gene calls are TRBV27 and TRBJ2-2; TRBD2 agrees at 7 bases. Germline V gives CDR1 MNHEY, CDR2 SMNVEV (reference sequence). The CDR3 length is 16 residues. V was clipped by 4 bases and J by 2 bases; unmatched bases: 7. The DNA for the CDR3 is TGTGCCAGCAGTTCGCCCCGGGACTATAACACCGGGGAGCTGTTTTTT. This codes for CASSSPRDYNTGELFF.

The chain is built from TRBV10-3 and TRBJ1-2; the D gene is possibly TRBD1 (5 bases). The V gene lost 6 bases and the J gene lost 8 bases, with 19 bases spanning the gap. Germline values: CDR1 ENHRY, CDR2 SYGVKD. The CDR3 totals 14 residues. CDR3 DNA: TGTGCCATCAGCGATATAGACAGTCCCTGGGGCTACACCTTC. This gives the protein CAISDIDSPWGYTF.

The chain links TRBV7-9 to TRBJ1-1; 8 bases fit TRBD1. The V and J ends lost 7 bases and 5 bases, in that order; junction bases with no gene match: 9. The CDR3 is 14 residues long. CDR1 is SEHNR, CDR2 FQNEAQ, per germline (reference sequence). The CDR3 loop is CASIQDRVGTEAFF. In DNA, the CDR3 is TGTGCCAGCATCCAGGACAGGGTAGGTACTGAAGCTTTCTTT.

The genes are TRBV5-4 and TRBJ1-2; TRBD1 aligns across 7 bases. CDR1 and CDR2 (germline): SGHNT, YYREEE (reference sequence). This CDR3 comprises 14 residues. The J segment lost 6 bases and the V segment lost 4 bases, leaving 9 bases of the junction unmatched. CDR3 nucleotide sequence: TGTGCCAGCAGCACCAGACAGGGCGGACATGGCTACACCTTC. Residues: CASSTRQGGHGYTF.

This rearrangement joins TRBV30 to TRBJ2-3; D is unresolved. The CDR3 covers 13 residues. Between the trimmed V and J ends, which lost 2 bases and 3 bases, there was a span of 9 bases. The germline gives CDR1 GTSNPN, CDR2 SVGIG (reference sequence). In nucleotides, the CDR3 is TGTGCCTGGAGTCTGGCAGGAACAGATACGCAGTATTTT. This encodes CAWSLAGTDTQYF.

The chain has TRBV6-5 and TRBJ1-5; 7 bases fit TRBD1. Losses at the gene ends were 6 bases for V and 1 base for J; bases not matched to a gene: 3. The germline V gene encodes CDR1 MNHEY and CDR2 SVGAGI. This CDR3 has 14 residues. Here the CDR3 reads CASRQGNSNQPQHF. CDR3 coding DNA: TGTGCCAGCAGACAGGGGAACAGCAATCAGCCCCAGCATTTT.

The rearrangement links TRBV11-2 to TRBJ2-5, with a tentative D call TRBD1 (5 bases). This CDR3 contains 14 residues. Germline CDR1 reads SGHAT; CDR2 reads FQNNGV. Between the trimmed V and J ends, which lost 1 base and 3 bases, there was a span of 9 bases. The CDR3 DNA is TGTGCCAGCAGCTTAGGCAGGGTGGAAGAGACCCAGTACTTC. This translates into CASSLGRVEETQYF.

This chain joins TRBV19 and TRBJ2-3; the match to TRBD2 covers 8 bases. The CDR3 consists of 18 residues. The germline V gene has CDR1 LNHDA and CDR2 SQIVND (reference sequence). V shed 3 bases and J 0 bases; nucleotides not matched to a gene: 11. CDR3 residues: CASSIFSRGVISTDTQYF. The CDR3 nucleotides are TGTGCCAGTAGTATTTTCTCGCGGGGGGTGATTAGCACAGATACGCAGTATTTT. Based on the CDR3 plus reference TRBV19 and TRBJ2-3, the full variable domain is DGGITQSPKYLFRKEGQNVTLSCEQNLNHDAMYWYRQDPGQGLRLIYYSQIVNDFQKGDIAEGYSVSREKKESFPLTVTSAQKNPTAFYLCASSIFSRGVISTDTQYFGPGTRLTVL.

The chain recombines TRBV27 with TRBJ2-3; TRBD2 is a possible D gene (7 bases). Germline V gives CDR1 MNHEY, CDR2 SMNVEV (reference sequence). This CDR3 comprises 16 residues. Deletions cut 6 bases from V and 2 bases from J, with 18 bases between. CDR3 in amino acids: CASSPTGGGLTDTQYF. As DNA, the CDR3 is TGTGCCAGCAGCCCGACTGGCGGGGGCCTCACAGATACGCAGTATTTT.